One sample yielded the 9 T cell receptor beta chains listed below, sequenced in a study of CD8 T cells in ankylosing spondylitis. Overall study findings and caveats: In ankylosing spondylitis blood, a motif of eight highly homologous TCR beta variants appeared characteristic.

TCRdb ran MiXCR on the 5' RACE reads and lists one entry per CDR3 protein. Of over 700,000 distinct CDR3 sequences listed, roughly 19% are singletons. Their target antigens are unknown. Sequenced input: blood, either unsorted or a sorted T cell fraction (not recorded which). Source of these receptors: a male donor with ankylosing spondylitis.

In its sample, this clonotype was seen a few times. The genes are TRBV9 and TRBJ2-3; D possibly corresponds to TRBD1 (6 bases). The CDR3 loop spans 14 amino acids. Between the trimmed V and J ends, which lost 3 bases and 5 bases, there was a span of 13 bases. The V gene's germline CDR1 is SGDLS and CDR2 YYNGEE. CDR3 bases: TGTGCCAGCAGCGCCGGACAGAGTGGAGATACGCAGTATTTT. This translates into CASSAGQSGDTQYF.

This chain connects TRBV12-3 or TRBV12-4 to TRBJ2-2, with 8 nucleotides matching TRBD2. This CDR3 has 16 amino acids. V lost 4 bases and J lost 2; bases outside the gene matches: 6. The DNA of the CDR3 is TGTGCCAGCAGTTCCAGGACTAGCATAAACACCGGGGAGCTGTTTTTT. Translation gives CASSSRTSINTGELFF.

The CDR3 here is CASSPSRAQETQYF. Written as DNA, the CDR3 is TGTGCCAGCAGCCCCAGCAGGGCCCAAGAGACCCAGTACTTC. This chain joins TRBV7-2 and TRBJ2-5, with D perhaps matching TRBD1 (5 bases). This CDR3 has 14 residues. Germline V gene sequence: CDR1 SGHTA, CDR2 FQGNSA. V lost 5 bases, J lost 1 base, and 11 bases lay in between.

This clonotype came up a few times. This chain joins TRBV7-9 and TRBJ2-3, with D perhaps TRBD1 (7 bases). The CDR3 length is 15 residues. The ends were cut back, 8 bases at V and 3 bases at J, with 18 bases in the middle. The germline V gene has CDR1 SEHNR and CDR2 FQNEAQ (reference sequence). The CDR3 protein is CASGPRGTATDTQYF. The CDR3 DNA reads as TGTGCCAGCGGTCCTCGCGGGACAGCAACAGATACGCAGTATTTT. Drawing the rest from reference TRBV7-9 and TRBJ2-3, the complete variable domain is DTGVSQNPRHKITKRGQNVTFRCDPISEHNRLYWYRQTLGQGPEFLTYFQNEAQLEKSRLLSDRFSAERPKGSFSTLEIQRTEQGDSAMYLCASGPRGTATDTQYFGPGTRLTVL.

This clonotype was observed a handful of times. The rearrangement uses TRBV9 and TRBJ2-2; either TRBD1 or TRBD2 may fit D (5 bases each). With 4 bases removed from V and 0 bases from J, the gap between germline ends came to 22 bases. CDR1 and CDR2 (germline): SGDLS, YYNGEE. The CDR3 totals 19 residues. The CDR3 nucleotides are TGTGCCAGCAGCTCCCGAGCAGGGCGGACTTTCGCGAACACCGGGGAGCTGTTTTTT. It encodes CASSSRAGRTFANTGELFF.

The chain combines TRBV12-3 or TRBV12-4 with TRBJ1-1; tentatively, D is TRBD1 (6 bases). This CDR3 has 16 residues. V was trimmed by 5 bases and J by 0 bases, leaving 16 bases between them. CDR3 in amino acids: CASSPKGGALNTEAFF. The CDR3 DNA is TGTGCCAGCAGTCCTAAGGGGGGGGCCTTGAACACTGAAGCTTTCTTT.

The chain joins TRBV29-1 to TRBJ2-1; possible D gene TRBD2, 5 bases. Germline lookup yields CDR1 SQVTM and CDR2 ANQGSEA. The CDR3 consists of 11 residues. Trimming took 4 bases from V and 14 from J, leaving 15 bases between them. The CDR3 is CSVVIGVIEFF. CDR3 sequence (DNA): TGCAGCGTTGTAATCGGGGTCATCGAGTTCTTC.

This clonotype was recorded a few times. The chain combines TRBV9 with TRBJ1-3, with D possibly matching TRBD1 (6 bases). Per the germline V gene, CDR1 is SGDLS and CDR2 is YYNGEE. Trimming pared 4 bases from V and 3 bases from J, leaving 17 bases between. The CDR3 is 16 residues long. CDR3 coding DNA: TGTGCCAGCAGCCTTACAAACAGGGAAAGTGGAAACACCATATATTTT. As protein: CASSLTNRESGNTIYF.

The genes are TRBV29-1 and TRBJ2-5; D may be TRBD2 (6 bases). CDR3 size: 14 residues. V was clipped by 4 bases and J by 6 bases, with 18 bases between them. Germline loops: CDR1 SQVTM, CDR2 ANQGSEA. DNA for the CDR3: TGCAGCGTTGCGGACTATTTAAATGATCAGACCCAGTACTTC. Translated: CSVADYLNDQTQYF.